This is a list of T cell receptor beta chains from one sample in a study of shared clonotypes between healthy human individuals. The protocol was immunoSEQ multiplex PCR, while the TCRdb copy is restricted to in-frame clones and leaves out a portion. Of a few hundred thousand clones detected, around 96% appear once; the ten largest clones hold 0.32%. Sequencing used memory CD8+ T cells sorted from blood. These receptors were taken from a man aged 25-40 years in good health. The CDR3 runs from the conserved cysteine through the conserved F or W. Each record gives: D gene, J gene, clone size, V gene, CDR3 protein, CDR3 DNA. The D gene is left open where the match is weak. Size is omitted from some rows. Given values are once, few, many or a class for expanded clones.

-,TRBJ1-3,-,TRBV20-1,CSALGNTIYF,TGCAGTGCTTTAGGAAACACCATATATTTT
-,TRBJ1-5,-,TRBV16,CASSPLAGNGNQPQHF,TGTGCCAGCAGCCCCCTGGCGGGGAACGGCAATCAGCCCCAGCATTTT
TRBD2,TRBJ2-3,-,TRBV5-1,CASSLRGSGRTDTQYF,TGCGCCAGCAGCTTGCGGGGCAGCGGGAGGACAGATACGCAGTATTTT
-,TRBJ1-1,-,TRBV4-1,CASSQVLIAEAFF,TGCGCCAGCAGCCAAGTTTTGATTGCAGAAGCTTTCTTT
-,TRBJ2-3,-,TRBV6-6,CASSYSNRTDTQYF,TGTGCCAGCAGTTACTCGAACCGCACAGATACGCAGTATTTT
-,TRBJ2-1,-,TRBV10-1,CASSSRPSEQFF,TGCGCCAGCAGTTCGAGGCCTAGTGAGCAGTTCTTC
TRBD2,TRBJ2-7,once,TRBV2,CASGGTSHSVRSYEQYF,TGTGCCAGCGGCGGGACTAGCCACTCCGTTCGTTCCTACGAGCAGTACTTC
-,TRBJ2-7,-,TRBV19,CASSIRPGVTYEQYF,TGTGCCAGTAGTATCCGTCCAGGGGTAACCTACGAGCAGTACTTC
-,TRBJ2-3,-,TRBV27,CASRDLGMTDTQYF,TGTGCCAGCCGGGATTTAGGAATGACAGATACGCAGTATTTT
-,TRBJ2-5,-,TRBV7-9,CASSPRDARQETQYF,TGTGCCAGCAGCCCGCGGGACGCCAGGCAAGAGACCCAGTACTTC
TRBD2,TRBJ2-7,-,TRBV7-9,CASSTHLGGGPSNDYEQYF,TGTGCCAGCAGCACTCATTTGGGCGGGGGGCCGAGTAACGATTACGAGCAGTACTTC
TRBD1,TRBJ2-5,-,TRBV2,CASSRQGAGETQYF,TGTGCCAGCAGTCGACAGGGGGCGGGAGAGACCCAGTACTTC
-,TRBJ1-2,-,TRBV6-5,CASSPQGGDNYGYTF,TGTGCCAGCAGCCCCCAAGGGGGGGATAACTATGGCTACACCTTC
-,TRBJ2-5,few,TRBV2,CASSEKTQYF,TGTGCCAGCAGTGAGAAGACCCAGTACTTC
-,TRBJ2-2,-,TRBV12-5,CASGLVLQGYTGELFF,TGTGCTAGTGGTTTGGTACTCCAGGGATACACCGGGGAGCTGTTTTTT
-,TRBJ2-4,-,TRBV5-4,CASSPGELAKNIQYF,TGTGCCAGCAGCCCAGGGGAGCTAGCCAAAAACATTCAGTACTTC
-,TRBJ2-5,-,TRBV4-2,CASSQSADKPYQETQYF,TGTGCCAGCAGCCAATCCGCGGACAAACCGTACCAAGAGACCCAGTACTTC
-,TRBJ2-7,-,TRBV25-1,CASFSASLSYEQYF,TGTGCCAGCTTTTCGGCTAGCCTCTCCTACGAGCAGTACTTC
-,TRBJ2-7,-,TRBV7-2,CASSLEGPYEQYF,TGTGCCAGCAGCTTAGAAGGGCCCTACGAGCAGTACTTC
-,TRBJ2-3,-,TRBV9,CASSVMNTDTQYF,TGTGCCAGCAGCGTGATGAACACAGATACGCAGTATTTT
TRBD2,TRBJ2-7,once,TRBV6-1,CASSEATSGAYEQYF,TGTGCCAGCAGTGAAGCAACTAGCGGGGCCTACGAGCAGTACTTC
-,TRBJ2-7,-,TRBV25-1,CASSEFGSYEQYF,TGTGCCAGCAGTGAATTCGGATCCTACGAGCAGTACTTC
-,TRBJ2-1,-,TRBV10-2,CASSRLYNEQFF,TGCGCCAGCAGCAGGTTATACAATGAGCAGTTCTTC
-,TRBJ1-3,few,TRBV7-9,CASSLAGSSSGNTIYF,TGTGCCAGCAGCTTGGCAGGGAGTAGCTCTGGAAACACCATATATTTT